These T cell receptor beta chains were read from a single sample in a study of blood T cell repertoires in COVID-19. Generated by immunoSEQ multiplex PCR, the TCRdb table keeps only in-frame clones and is missing some. The profile shows 64,000 or so clones, around 80% of them singletons. Sequenced material: peripheral blood. The receptors originated from a human donor in a cohort sampled during active COVID-19. The CDR3 runs from the conserved cysteine through the conserved F or W. D genes are given only for firm matches. The size field is filled for only some rows; it gives once, few, many or a size class.

V	D	length	size	J	CDR3	DNA
TRBV4-3	TRBD2	15	NA	TRBJ2-3	CASSQLGLAGDTQYF	TGCGCCAGCAGCCAACTAGGACTAGCTGGAGATACGCAGTATTTT
TRBV5-1	NA	14	NA	TRBJ2-2	CASREGRETGELFF	TGCGCCAGCAGAGAGGGCAGAGAGACCGGGGAGCTGTTTTTT
TRBV9	TRBD1	15	NA	TRBJ2-5	CASSVHGTVQETQYF	TGTGCCAGCAGCGTACATGGGACAGTCCAAGAGACCCAGTACTTC
TRBV19	TRBD1	15	NA	TRBJ2-5	CASRTTGVEVETQYF	TGTGCCAGTAGAACGACAGGGGTTGAGGTGGAGACCCAGTACTTC
TRBV18	TRBD1	13	NA	TRBJ1-2	CASSPGQGSDYTF	TGTGCCAGCTCACCGGGACAGGGGTCTGACTACACCTTC
TRBV18	NA	12	NA	TRBJ2-7	CASSLVPYEQYF	TGTGCCAGCTCACTAGTGCCTTACGAGCAGTACTTC
TRBV6-2/TRBV6-3	TRBD2	18	NA	TRBJ2-7	CASSGRQNQLAGAYEQYF	TGTGCCAGCAGTGGTAGACAGAACCAACTAGCGGGGGCCTACGAGCAGTACTTC
TRBV6-6	TRBD1	17	NA	TRBJ2-3	CASSRTTDRVRPDTQYF	TGTGCCAGCAGTCGCACCACAGACAGGGTTAGACCAGATACGCAGTATTTT
TRBV5-4	NA	15	few	TRBJ2-2	CASSLLGRGTGELFF	TGTGCCAGCAGCTTGCTGGGGCGTGGCACCGGGGAGCTGTTTTTT
TRBV30	NA	13	NA	TRBJ2-5	CAWSDGAVGTQYF	TGTGCCTGGAGTGACGGAGCCGTCGGGACCCAGTACTTC
TRBV5-1	TRBD2	15	NA	TRBJ2-3	CASSFSAGDTDTQYF	TGCGCCAGCAGCTTCTCAGCGGGGGACACAGATACGCAGTATTTT
TRBV6-5	TRBD1	15	NA	TRBJ2-7	CASSWGTGGAYEQYF	TGTGCCAGCAGTTGGGGGACAGGGGGCGCCTACGAGCAGTACTTC
TRBV9	NA	13	NA	TRBJ2-1	CASSEAGTNEQFF	TGTGCCAGCAGTGAAGCGGGTACCAATGAGCAGTTCTTC
TRBV7-2	TRBD2	16	NA	TRBJ2-3	CASRPPGLAETDTQYF	TGTGCCAGCAGACCACCTGGACTAGCCGAGACAGATACGCAGTATTTT
TRBV5-3	NA	20	NA	TRBJ2-4	CARSLRRGTPNLEGKNIQYF	TGTGCCAGAAGCTTGAGACGGGGTACACCGAACTTAGAAGGCAAAAACATTCAGTACTTC
TRBV3-1/TRBV3-2	TRBD2	16	NA	TRBJ2-7	CASSQRLGREDYEQYF	TGTGCCAGCAGCCAACGACTAGGGCGGGAGGATTACGAGCAGTACTTC
TRBV5-5	TRBD1	14	NA	TRBJ2-5	CASSLETGQETQYF	TGTGCCAGCAGCTTGGAGACAGGGCAAGAGACCCAGTACTTC
TRBV19	TRBD1	15	few	TRBJ1-3	CASSPRQGSGNTIYF	TGTGCCAGTAGTCCTAGACAGGGGTCTGGAAACACCATATATTTT
TRBV24-1	TRBD1	12	NA	TRBJ1-2	CATSRQGLSYTF	TGTGCCACCAGCCGACAGGGATTATCCTACACCTTC
TRBV3-1/TRBV3-2	TRBD2	17	NA	TRBJ2-7	CASSPYPAGVPGNEQYF	TGTGCCAGCAGCCCCTACCCTGCGGGAGTTCCGGGCAACGAGCAGTACTTC
TRBV9	NA	16	NA	TRBJ2-7	CASSVAGGHYSYEQYF	TGTGCCAGCAGCGTAGCTGGGGGCCATTACTCCTACGAGCAGTACTTC
TRBV4-3	NA	16	NA	TRBJ1-6	CASSQVAGYYNSPLHF	TGCGCCAGCAGCCAAGTAGCGGGATACTATAATTCACCCCTCCACTTT
TRBV5-5	NA	15	few	TRBJ2-2	CASSLEGLNTGELFF	TGTGCCAGCAGCTTGGAGGGACTGAACACCGGGGAGCTGTTTTTT
TRBV18	TRBD1	14	NA	TRBJ2-5	CASSPLGGRETQYF	TGTGCCAGCTCACCCTTAGGGGGCAGGGAGACCCAGTACTTC
TRBV7-3	TRBD1	15	NA	TRBJ2-7	CASSPLGTGDYEQYF	TGTGCCAGCAGCCCCCTGGGGACAGGGGACTACGAGCAGTACTTC
TRBV6-4	TRBD2	14	many	TRBJ2-2	CASSDGRDAGELFF	TGTGCCAGCAGTGACGGGAGGGACGCCGGGGAGCTGTTTTTT
TRBV10-3	NA	14	NA	TRBJ1-3	CAISLEGSGNTIYF	TGTGCCATCAGTCTTGAGGGATCTGGAAACACCATATATTTT
TRBV5-5	TRBD2	16	NA	TRBJ2-3	CASSRGTSGRGDTQYF	TGTGCCAGCAGCCGCGGGACTAGCGGGAGAGGGGATACGCAGTATTTT
TRBV5-6	TRBD1	15	NA	TRBJ2-3	CASGRTGELTDTQYF	TGTGCCAGCGGAAGAACAGGGGAGCTCACAGATACGCAGTATTTT
TRBV19	TRBD2	13	NA	TRBJ2-5	CASNQLAGETQYF	TGTGCCAGTAACCAACTAGCGGGGGAGACCCAGTACTTC
TRBV29-1	NA	13	NA	TRBJ1-2	CSVEVERRYGYTF	TGCAGCGTTGAAGTGGAGAGACGCTATGGCTACACCTTC
TRBV3-1/TRBV3-2	NA	21	NA	TRBJ1-1	CASSQYGKESGEGTLNTEAFF	TGTGCCAGCAGCCAATACGGGAAAGAGTCCGGGGAGGGTACTCTGAACACTGAAGCTTTCTTT
TRBV28	NA	15	NA	TRBJ2-3	CASSLPGLSTDTQYF	TGTGCCAGCAGTTTACCCGGACTTAGCACAGATACGCAGTATTTT
TRBV7-9	TRBD1	16	once	TRBJ1-6	CASSSGQGFYNSPLHF	TGTGCCAGCAGCTCCGGACAGGGGTTCTATAATTCACCCCTCCACTTT
TRBV5-6	TRBD1	16	once	TRBJ2-2	CASSSAGRGRIGELFF	TGTGCCAGCAGCTCCGCGGGCAGGGGGCGTATCGGGGAGCTGTTTTTT